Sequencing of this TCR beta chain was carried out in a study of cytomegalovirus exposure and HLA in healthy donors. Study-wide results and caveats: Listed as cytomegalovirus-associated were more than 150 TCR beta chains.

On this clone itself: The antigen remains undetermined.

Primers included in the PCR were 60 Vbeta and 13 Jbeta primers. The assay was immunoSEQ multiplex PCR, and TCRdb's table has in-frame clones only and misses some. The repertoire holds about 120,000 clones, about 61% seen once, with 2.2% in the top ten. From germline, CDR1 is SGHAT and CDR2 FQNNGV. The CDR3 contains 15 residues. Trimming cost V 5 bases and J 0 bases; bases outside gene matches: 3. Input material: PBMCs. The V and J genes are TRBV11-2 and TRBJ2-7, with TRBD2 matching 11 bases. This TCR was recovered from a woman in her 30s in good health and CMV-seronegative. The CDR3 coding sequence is TGTGCCAGCAGCCCGACTAGCGGGGTCTCCTACGAGCAGTACTTC. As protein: CASSPTSGVSYEQYF.